What follows describes a single T cell receptor (beta chain). Its cognate antigen has yet to be identified. Base qualities are missing; no much larger clone stands one base away. The donors belonged to the validation cohort of about 110 subjects, which was separate from the 666-subject first cohort. The data stem from a study of cytomegalovirus exposure and HLA in healthy donors (dated by TCRdb to 2016 to 2017). About the full investigation: The roughly 650 repertoires of the first cohort and the roughly 110 validation repertoires were produced on the same platform, according to a later analysis. The study aimed to test whether cataloging public T cell receptors could reveal signatures of past pathogen exposure. A separate validation cohort of roughly 110 different subjects was used in addition to the roughly 720-subject first cohort. High-throughput TCR immunosequencing, statistical association of individual TCRs with disease status, and machine learning were combined to predict cytomegalovirus infection status.

The CDR3 runs 16 amino acids, cysteine and phenylalanine included. Only the CDR3 part of the read is kept: 48 bases, read in frame from the first base. Based on the germline V gene (reference sequence), the CDR1 and CDR2 sequences are SGHNT and YYREEE. Clipping removes 4 bases from V and 0 bases from J, with 6 as the unmatched junction base count. Overall study results and their limits: The authors suggested that the approach could potentially be generalized to other disease states and immunological phenotypes. In a later analysis, TCRs clustered in the first cohort were found to also tend to co-occur in the approximately 120 validation repertoires, with roughly 93% of cluster scores above 0. In both the original and validation cohorts, the classifier was reported to diagnose cytomegalovirus status with high specificity and sensitivity. A total of 150 to 200 TCR beta chains were listed by the study as associated with cytomegalovirus. A later analysis had no HLA typing for the validation cohort, so co-occurrence there was scored across all 110 or so repertoires. In vitro tests confirmed that a few of the cytomegalovirus-associated TCR beta chains recognize cytomegalovirus antigens. While some public TCRs were present in many individuals, most TCR sequences turned up only very rarely across donors.

Library creation used the immunoSEQ multiplex PCR assay. The original pipeline was this. A statistical classification framework was developed to diagnose cytomegalovirus status using the catalog of TCR beta chain sequences. TCRdb took this table from immuneACCESS and kept in-frame rearrangements with V and J called. Such tables lack part of the clones; where checked against another copy, unresolved V genes explain under half of the gap, and the rest is unexplained. The DNA gave D and trimming, while V, J and clone size come from that table. Within this sample are more than 70,000 clones, with approximately 94% of them counted one time only. Over 0.8% of the sample lies in the top ten.

This TCR came from a woman between 18 and 30 years old in good health and CMV-seronegative. The rearrangement combines TRBV5-4 with TRBJ1-1, with 10 junctional bases fitting TRBD1. Sequencing was carried out using PBMCs. CDR3 region: CASSLGTGAMNTEAFF. The DNA sequence reads TGTGCCAGCAGCCTAGGGACAGGGGCCATGAACACTGAAGCTTTCTTT.